Below, 21 T cell receptor beta chains from the same sample are listed, as sequenced in a study of blood T cells in healthy people across ages. The use of a sample-barcoded 5' primer and a J-beta primer mix characterized a second PCR of 7 to 11 cycles. TCRdb itself ran the 5' RACE reads through MiXCR, one entry per CDR3 protein. The table lists around 710,000 distinct CDR3 sequences, 40% to 45% of them singletons, with approximately 22% in the top ten. Sequenced: blood. Receptor source: an older woman in good health.

The V call is TRBV20-1, the J call TRBJ1-6, with unresolved D. The CDR3 sequence is 12 residues long. Trimming shortened V by 0 bases and J by 10 bases, and 7 bases separated the two germline ends. Per the germline V gene, CDR1 is DFQATT and CDR2 is SNEGSKA (reference sequence). The CDR3: CSARDLGSPLHF. The DNA of the CDR3 is TGCAGTGCTAGAGATCTAGGGTCACCCCTCCACTTT.

The rearrangement joins TRBV2 to TRBJ2-1, with TRBD1 matching 8 bases. Per germline, CDR1 SNHLY and CDR2 FYNNEI. The CDR3 consists of 15 residues. Germline trimming cut 6 bases from V and 2 bases from J; bases unmatched to any gene: 6. This CDR3 is CASRPDRGTYNEQFF. The CDR3 DNA follows: TGTGCCAGCAGGCCCGACAGGGGAACCTACAATGAGCAGTTCTTC.

CDR3 nucleotide sequence: TGCGCCAGCAGCTTGGTCCAGGGTCACACCGGGGAGCTGTTTTTT. It codes for CASSLVQGHTGELFF. This chain connects TRBV5-1 to TRBJ2-2, with D possibly matching TRBD1 (5 bases). CDR1 and CDR2 from the germline V gene are SGHRS and YFSETQ. CDR3 length: 15 amino acids. V lost 0 bases and J lost 3, with 9 bases in between.

This chain uses TRBV7-3 with TRBJ2-5; 10 bases match TRBD2. Germline loops: CDR1 SGHTA, CDR2 FQGTGA. The CDR3 is 17 residues long. With V trimmed by 1 base and J by 1 base, 6 bases remained unmatched. In DNA, the CDR3 is TGTGCCAGCAGCTTAAAGCTTGAGCGGGGGGGCCAAGAGACCCAGTACTTC. Protein product: CASSLKLERGGQETQYF.

V usage is TRBV6-2 or TRBV6-3 and J usage is TRBJ2-7; the match to TRBD1 covers 10 bases. Germline trimming cut 4 bases from V and 0 bases from J; bases unmatched to any gene: 9. Germline values: CDR1 MNHEY, CDR2 SVGEGT. The CDR3 contains 17 residues. The CDR3 is CASSSLPGQGSSYEQYF. Written as DNA, the CDR3 is TGTGCCAGCAGTTCGCTACCGGGACAGGGGAGCTCCTACGAGCAGTACTTC.

The table lists this clonotype with a few counts. The gene calls are TRBV20-1 and TRBJ2-5; TRBD2 matches 7 bases. The J call may be in error: the DNA end matches TRBJ2-7 better. CDR1 is DFQATT and CDR2 is SNEGSKA in the germline V gene (reference sequence). This CDR3 contains 14 residues. CDR3 DNA sequence: TGCAGTGCTAGTTGGGCTAGCGGCTTATACGAGCAGTACTTC. It is translated as CSASWASGLYEQYF.

The chain has TRBV20-1 and TRBJ2-1; 9 bases align to TRBD2. V lost 6 bases to trimming and J lost 4 bases; unmatched junction nucleotides: 7. This CDR3 spans 14 amino acids. The V gene's germline CDR1 is DFQATT and CDR2 SNEGSKA (reference sequence). This CDR3 is CSAEAGGGYNEQFF. DNA for the CDR3: TGCAGTGCAGAAGCGGGAGGCGGGTACAATGAGCAGTTCTTC.

This chain joins TRBV5-1 and TRBJ1-2; no clear D. The germline V and J ends were trimmed by 3 bases and 8 bases, with 20 bases remaining between them. This CDR3 has 15 residues. Germline CDR1 and CDR2: SGHRS and YFSETQ. The CDR3 sequence is CASSSYAASNDGYTF. CDR3 coding DNA: TGCGCCAGCAGCTCCTACGCGGCCTCCAATGACGGCTACACCTTC.

The chain carries TRBV18 and TRBJ2-1, with 8 nucleotides matching TRBD1. The V gene's germline CDR1 is KGHSH and CDR2 LQKENI. The CDR3 covers 14 residues. V lost 1 base, J lost 8 bases, and 4 bases stayed unmatched. The CDR3 nucleotides read TGTGCCAGCTCACCACGACAGGGGCTAGATGAGCAGTTCTTC. Amino acids: CASSPRQGLDEQFF.

This rearrangement joins TRBV7-3 to TRBJ2-7; TRBD2 aligns across 7 bases. The better agreement between TRBJ2-5 and the DNA end casts doubt on the J call. The CDR3 consists of 13 residues. Germline CDR1 is SGHTA and CDR2 is FQGTGA. The CDR3 loop is CASRRAGEETQYF. The CDR3 nucleotides are TGTGCCAGCAGGCGCGCGGGGGAAGAGACCCAGTACTTC.

Of note for this clonotype: A clone one base away is much larger, so this may be a read error. The chain recombines TRBV21-1 with TRBJ2-1; the tabulated D call, TRBD1, remains unverified against the DNA. TRBV21-1 is annotated as a pseudogene. This CDR3 region has 13 residues. CDR3 amino acids: CASSSPKVETQFF. In DNA, the CDR3 is TGTGCCAGCAGCAGCCCCAAGGTTGAGACCCAGTTCTTC.

This clonotype was counted at least ten times. The V call is TRBV12-3 or TRBV12-4, the J call TRBJ2-5; D not resolved. V lost 1 base and J lost 6, with 12 bases in between. This CDR3 region has 14 residues. CDR3 sequence (DNA): TGTGCCAGCAGTTTAGACCAAATCGGAAAGACCCAGTACTTC. Protein product: CASSLDQIGKTQYF.

This clonotype has at least ten counts. The chain couples TRBV12-3 or TRBV12-4 to TRBJ1-2, with D uncertain. Trimming pared 8 bases from V and 6 bases from J, leaving 31 bases between. The CDR3 extends over 18 amino acids. CDR3 sequence reads: CASRVKRLGEVPLDGYTF. CDR3 DNA: TGTGCCAGCCGGGTAAAAAGGCTCGGGGAAGTGCCCCTTGATGGCTACACCTTC.

This clonotype was found once. V gene TRBV7-9 combines with J gene TRBJ2-1; D call uncertain. Trimming removed 5 bases at V and 0 bases at J, with 14 bases between. The germline gives CDR1 SEHNR, CDR2 FQNEAQ (reference sequence). CDR3 length equals 16 residues. This CDR3 is CASSPADGYSYNEQFF. CDR3 in DNA: TGTGCCAGCAGCCCCGCGGACGGGTACTCCTACAATGAGCAGTTCTTC.

The genes are TRBV4-3 and TRBJ1-5; D is unresolved. Trimming stripped 4 bases from V and 4 bases from J, with 23 bases between. CDR3 length: 18 amino acids. CDR1 is LGHNA, CDR2 YSLEER, per germline. DNA for the CDR3: TGCGCCAGCAGCCGCACCCTGGGTAGGGTCGGAGCAAATCAGCCCCAGCATTTT. This gives the protein CASSRTLGRVGANQPQHF.

This clonotype was counted between two and nine times. This sequence joins TRBV10-3 and TRBJ2-1; TRBD2 aligns across 7 bases. The assigned J gene may be wrong: the sequence end matches TRBJ2-7 better. CDR3 size: 16 residues. Germline CDR1 ENHRY, CDR2 SYGVKD. CDR3 in amino acids: CAISESGAGSGNEQYF. In nucleotides, the CDR3 is TGTGCCATCAGTGAGTCTGGAGCGGGGTCCGGCAATGAGCAGTACTTC.

The sample holds a few counts of this clonotype. CDR3 protein: CASSLGQVTDTQYF. CDR3 nucleotides: TGTGCCAGCAGTTTGGGACAGGTCACAGATACGCAGTATTTT. The V gene is TRBV27, the J gene TRBJ2-3, with TRBD1 matching 8 bases. CDR1 and CDR2 from the germline V gene are MNHEY and SMNVEV (reference sequence). This CDR3 has 14 residues. With V trimmed by 3 bases and J by 2 bases, 1 base remained unmatched.

This clonotype was detected only a few times. The chain is built from TRBV2 and TRBJ2-2; 8 nucleotides align to TRBD1. This CDR3 has 14 residues. The J segment lost 1 base and the V segment lost 6 bases, leaving 1 base of the junction unmatched. The germline gives CDR1 SNHLY, CDR2 FYNNEI. The CDR3 DNA is TGTGCCAGCAGCGGGACAGGGAACACCGGGGAGCTGTTTTTT. Translated: CASSGTGNTGELFF.

This rearrangement joins TRBV29-1 to TRBJ2-5, with TRBD1 matching over 8 bases. V shed 8 bases, J shed 11 bases, and the junction held 13 bases outside the gene matches. CDR3 size: 12 residues. Germline values: CDR1 SQVTM, CDR2 ANQGSEA. Here the CDR3 reads CSPDGQGNEQYF. CDR3 nucleotide sequence: TGCAGCCCCGACGGACAGGGCAATGAGCAGTACTTC. Full variable domain (rest looked up from reference TRBV29-1 and TRBJ2-5): SAVISQKPSRDICQRGTSLTIQCQVDSQVTMMFWYRQQPGQSLTLIATANQGSEATYESGFVIDKFPISRPNLTFSTLTVSNMSPEDSSIYLCSPDGQGNEQYFGPGTRLLVL.

To note about this clonotype: A much bigger clone sits one base away, suggesting this may be a read error. The CDR3 DNA follows: TGTGCCAGCAGCTTAGAGGCTGAGCAGTTCTTC. This translates into CASSLEAEQFF. This chain links TRBV7-9 with TRBJ2-1; D is undetermined. CDR3 length: 11 amino acids. Germline CDR1 SEHNR, CDR2 FQNEAQ (reference sequence). The V end lost 1 base, the J end lost 9 bases, and 4 bases lay between the germline ends.

The chain links TRBV7-9 to TRBJ2-3; 16 bases align to TRBD2. V shed 5 bases and J 2 bases; nucleotides not matched to a gene: 7. The germline V gene encodes CDR1 SEHNR and CDR2 FQNEAQ (reference sequence). The CDR3 totals 18 residues. This chain's CDR3 is CASSRGLAGGYNTDTQYF. The CDR3 DNA is TGTGCCAGCAGCCGGGGACTAGCGGGAGGGTATAACACAGATACGCAGTATTTT.